This T cell receptor beta chain emerged from a study of T cells in Graves' hyperthyroidism and ophthalmopathy (dated 2019 in TCRdb). The study in broad terms: To identify TCR V-J signatures that set the groups apart, the researchers used a discovery cohort of about a hundred patients, made up of approximately 43 with Graves' ophthalmopathy and some 56 with stable Graves' hyperthyroidism. Prospective prediction of ophthalmopathy was tested in an independent validation cohort consisting of 18 hyperthyroidism patients and 15 to 17 patients who later progressed to ophthalmopathy. The approximately 90 discovery patients were divided at random into training and test sets in a 7:3 ratio. Thyroid tissue and blood T-cell repertoires from about six Graves' hyperthyroidism patients were also compared in the study. After sampling, hyperthyroidism patients received methimazole starting at 30 mg daily, and ophthalmopathy patients received high-dose intravenous methylprednisolone. TCR Vbeta CDR3 sequencing of fewer than 150 peripheral blood samples (under 45 ophthalmopathy, 75 hyperthyroidism and roughly 17 progressor patients) is reported in the paper.

Any patient with an uncontrolled infection, another autoimmune disease, pregnancy or lactation was excluded. Diagnoses were established on the basis of clinical symptoms, serum thyroxine and TRAb, thyroid ultrasound, and orbital computed tomography. Total RNA was extracted with Trizol reagent, and quality was checked on an Agilent 2100 Bioanalyzer. Overall study outcomes, separate from this receptor: In validation, the model predicted progression to ophthalmopathy a median of about 6.5 months before onset, with roughly 70% sensitivity and around 76% specificity. No statistical method was used to set the sample size in advance, and investigators knew the group allocation. Blood samples also contained most of the expanded thyroid clonotypes (frequency above 0.001), which suggests that blood repertoires may reflect thyroid immune responses. A 13 V-J signature model separated ophthalmopathy from stable hyperthyroidism, with approximately 87% sensitivity and 81% to 82% specificity in cross-validation and 80%/75% in testing.

The germline V gene (reference sequence) supplies CDR1 SEHNR and CDR2 FQNEAQ. The CDR3 starts with the cysteine, ends with the phenylalanine, and has 15 residues. Just the 45-base CDR3 DNA is kept, in frame starting at base 1. Amplification of TCR beta CDR3 regions was carried out from RNA transcripts. A first-round RT-PCR of the TCR CDR3 used the HTBI primer set with the Qiagen OneStep RT-PCR kit. Libraries were constructed in a second round of multiplex PCR, after which size selection and purification were carried out. Libraries were sequenced paired-end with 100 bp reads on an Illumina HiSeq2000. From the authors' description of their analysis: SOAPnuke was used to process the raw data, throwing out any read that contained adapters or uncalled bases, had a mean Phred below 15, or lacked an exact constant-primer or identifier match. High-quality paired reads were merged with COPE v1.2.5, and unique nucleotide sequences were defined as clonotypes. MiTCR v1.1 was used to align clonotypes to the IMGT TRBV, TRBD and TRBJ reference segments. Only V-J combinations with frequency above 0.0001, covering about 99% of repertoires, were analysed. The TCS score was defined as the ratio of F50 (clonal expansion) to E x V (chaos), calculated using BLOSUM62-based TCRdist between CDR3 peptides within each V-J. Welch's t-statistics and random forest reduced 450 to 600 V-J features to under 15, which were used in a naive Bayes classifier (R e1071). Thyroid-blood repertoire similarity was quantified with the Morisita-Horn index. Starting from the raw public reads, TCRdb applied fastp trimming at Q25, assembled clones with MiXCR and retained in-frame beta chains. Duplicate CDR3 protein sequences are folded into a single record with the most common DNA and genes. For this entry, the V and J calls and clone size follow TCRdb and not the study's own pipeline. This sample comprises hundreds of thousands of distinct CDR3 sequences, 45% of them detected only once. About 7% of the sample lies in the top ten.

Comments on this clonotype: Its target antigen remains unknown. The germline gene is not matched at one end of the junction; a read error may be the cause.

This receptor was obtained from an adult man with Graves' disease, either hyperthyroidism or ophthalmopathy (not recorded which). The rearrangement joined TRBV7-9 to TRBJ1-1; TRBD1 aligns with 7 central bases. Sequenced sample: peripheral blood or thyroid tissue (not recorded which). For the CDR3, the sequence is CASSLATGYGTEAFF. The base sequence is TGTGCCAGCAGCCTAGCGACAGGGTATGGCACTGAAGCTTTCTTT. The entire variable domain, with the stretches around the CDR3 drawn from the reference TRBV7-9 and TRBJ1-1 proteins, is DTGVSQNPRHKITKRGQNVTFRCDPISEHNRLYWYRQTLGQGPEFLTYFQNEAQLEKSRLLSDRFSAERPKGSFSTLEIQRTEQGDSAMYLCASSLATGYGTEAFFGQGTRLTVV.